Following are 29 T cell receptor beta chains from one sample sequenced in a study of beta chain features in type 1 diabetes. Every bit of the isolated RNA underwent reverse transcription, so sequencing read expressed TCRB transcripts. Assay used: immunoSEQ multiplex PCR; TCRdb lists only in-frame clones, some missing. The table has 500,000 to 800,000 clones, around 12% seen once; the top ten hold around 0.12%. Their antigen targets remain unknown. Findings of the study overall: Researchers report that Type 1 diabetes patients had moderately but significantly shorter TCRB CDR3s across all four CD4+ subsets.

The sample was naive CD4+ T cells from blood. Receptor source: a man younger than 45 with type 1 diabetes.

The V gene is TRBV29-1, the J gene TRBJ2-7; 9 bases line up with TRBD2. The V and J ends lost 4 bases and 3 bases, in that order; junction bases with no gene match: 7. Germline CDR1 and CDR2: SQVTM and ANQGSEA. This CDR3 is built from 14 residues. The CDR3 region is CSVVSGGTLYEQYF. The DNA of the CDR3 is TGCAGCGTTGTTAGCGGGGGAACGCTCTACGAGCAGTACTTC.

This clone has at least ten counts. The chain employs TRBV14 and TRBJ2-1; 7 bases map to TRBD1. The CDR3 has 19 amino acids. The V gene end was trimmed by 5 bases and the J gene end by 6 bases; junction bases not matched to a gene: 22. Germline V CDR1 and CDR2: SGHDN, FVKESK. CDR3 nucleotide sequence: TGTGCCAGCAGCACACGACAGGGATATGGGGCACCGGACCGCAATGAGCAGTTCTTC. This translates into CASSTRQGYGAPDRNEQFF.

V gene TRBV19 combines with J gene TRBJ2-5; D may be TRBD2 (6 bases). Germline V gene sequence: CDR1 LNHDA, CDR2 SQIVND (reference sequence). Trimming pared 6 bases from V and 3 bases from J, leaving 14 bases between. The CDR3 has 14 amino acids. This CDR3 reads CASSGSTGKETQYF. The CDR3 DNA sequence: TGTGCCAGTAGCGGGAGCACTGGCAAAGAGACCCAGTACTTC. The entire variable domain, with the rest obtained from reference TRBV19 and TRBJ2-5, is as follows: DGGITQSPKYLFRKEGQNVTLSCEQNLNHDAMYWYRQDPGQGLRLIYYSQIVNDFQKGDIAEGYSVSREKKESFPLTVTSAQKNPTAFYLCASSGSTGKETQYFGPGTRLLVL.

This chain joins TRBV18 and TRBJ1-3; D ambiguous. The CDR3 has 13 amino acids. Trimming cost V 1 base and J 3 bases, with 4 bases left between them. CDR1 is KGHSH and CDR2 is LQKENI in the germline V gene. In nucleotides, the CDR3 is TGTGCCAGCTCACCACAAGATGGAAACACCATATATTTT. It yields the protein CASSPQDGNTIYF.

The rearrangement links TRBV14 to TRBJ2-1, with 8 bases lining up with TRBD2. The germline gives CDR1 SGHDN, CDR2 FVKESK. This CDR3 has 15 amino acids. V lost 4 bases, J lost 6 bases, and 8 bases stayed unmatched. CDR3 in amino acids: CASSPLGLAGNEQFF. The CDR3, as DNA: TGTGCCAGCAGCCCTCTTGGACTAGCCGGCAATGAGCAGTTCTTC.

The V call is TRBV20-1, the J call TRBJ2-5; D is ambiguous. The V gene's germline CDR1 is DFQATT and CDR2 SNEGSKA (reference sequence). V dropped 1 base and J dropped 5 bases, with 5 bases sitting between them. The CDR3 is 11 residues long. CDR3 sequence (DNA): TGCAGTGCTAGAGGCTATGAGACCCAGTACTTC. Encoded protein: CSARGYETQYF.

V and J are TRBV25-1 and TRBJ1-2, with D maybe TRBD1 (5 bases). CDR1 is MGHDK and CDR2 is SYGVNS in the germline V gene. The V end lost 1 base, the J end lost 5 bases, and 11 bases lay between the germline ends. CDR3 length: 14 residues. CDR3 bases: TGTGCCAGCAGTGAATCGTGGGGGGTGTATGGCTACACCTTC. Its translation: CASSESWGVYGYTF.

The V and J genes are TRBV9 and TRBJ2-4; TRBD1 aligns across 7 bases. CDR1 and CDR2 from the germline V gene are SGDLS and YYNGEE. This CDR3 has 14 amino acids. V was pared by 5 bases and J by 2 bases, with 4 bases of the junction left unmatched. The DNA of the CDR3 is TGTGCCAGCAGTCCGACAGGGTCCAAAAACATTCAGTACTTC. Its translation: CASSPTGSKNIQYF.

The DNA of the CDR3 is TGTGCCACCCTAAGAGGTCAAGCTTTCTTT. Its translation is CATLRGQAFF. V is TRBV2 and J is TRBJ1-1; no reliable D call. This CDR3 region has 10 residues. The V end was cut by 10 bases, the J end by 9 bases, with 12 bases between. The germline V gene encodes CDR1 SNHLY and CDR2 FYNNEI.

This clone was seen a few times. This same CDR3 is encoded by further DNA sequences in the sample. CDR3 amino acids: CASSAPRNEQFF. CDR3 coding DNA: TGTGCCAGCAGCGCACCGCGGAATGAGCAGTTCTTC. The rearrangement joins TRBV9 to TRBJ2-1; D call uncertain. Trimming stripped 3 bases from V and 7 bases from J, with 8 bases between. The CDR3 covers 12 residues. CDR1 SGDLS and CDR2 YYNGEE come from the germline V gene.

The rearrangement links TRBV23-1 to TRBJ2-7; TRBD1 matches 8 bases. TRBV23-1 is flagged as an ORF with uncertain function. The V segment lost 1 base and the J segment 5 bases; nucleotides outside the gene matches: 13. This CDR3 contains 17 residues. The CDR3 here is CASSQYNLGQGAHEQYF. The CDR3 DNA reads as TGCGCCAGCAGTCAATATAATCTCGGGCAGGGGGCCCACGAGCAGTACTTC.

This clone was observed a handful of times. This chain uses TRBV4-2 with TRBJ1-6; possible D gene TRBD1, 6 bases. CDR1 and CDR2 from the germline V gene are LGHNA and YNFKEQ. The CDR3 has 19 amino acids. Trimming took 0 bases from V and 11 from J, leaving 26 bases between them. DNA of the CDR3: TGTGCCAGCAGCCAAGACCCCAACCCCGGACGGCAGAGGACAGCACCCCTCCACTTT. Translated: CASSQDPNPGRQRTAPLHF.

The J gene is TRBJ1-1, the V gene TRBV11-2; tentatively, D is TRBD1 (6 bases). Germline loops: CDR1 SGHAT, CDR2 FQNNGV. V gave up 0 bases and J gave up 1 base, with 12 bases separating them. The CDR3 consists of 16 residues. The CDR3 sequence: CASSLELLGQNTEAFF. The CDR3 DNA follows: TGTGCCAGCAGCTTAGAACTCCTGGGACAGAACACTGAAGCTTTCTTT. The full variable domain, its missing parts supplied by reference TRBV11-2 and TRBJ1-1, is EAGVAQSPRYKIIEKRQSVAFWCNPISGHATLYWYQQILGQGPKLLIQFQNNGVVDDSQLPKDRFSAERLKGVDSTLKIQPAKLEDSAVYLCASSLELLGQNTEAFFGQGTRLTVV.

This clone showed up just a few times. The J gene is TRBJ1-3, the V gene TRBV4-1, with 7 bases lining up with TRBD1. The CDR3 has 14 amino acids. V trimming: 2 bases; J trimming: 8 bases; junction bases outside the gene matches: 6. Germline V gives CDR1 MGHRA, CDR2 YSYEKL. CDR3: CASSQPTGRYTIYF. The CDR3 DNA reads TGCGCCAGCAGCCAACCGACAGGGAGGTACACCATATATTTT.

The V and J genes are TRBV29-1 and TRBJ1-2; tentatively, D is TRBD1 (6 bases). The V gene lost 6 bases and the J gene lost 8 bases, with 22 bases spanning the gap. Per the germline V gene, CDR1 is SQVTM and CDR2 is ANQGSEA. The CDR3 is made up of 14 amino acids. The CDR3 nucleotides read TGCAGCGTCACTAATCTAAACAGGGAGAGAGGCTACACCTTC. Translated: CSVTNLNRERGYTF.

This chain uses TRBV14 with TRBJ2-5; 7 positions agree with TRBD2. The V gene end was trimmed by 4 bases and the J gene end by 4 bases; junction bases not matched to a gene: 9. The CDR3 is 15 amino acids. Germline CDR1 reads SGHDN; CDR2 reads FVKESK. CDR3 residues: CASSPRPAGTETQYF. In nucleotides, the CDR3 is TGTGCCAGCAGCCCCCGTCCAGCGGGGACAGAGACCCAGTACTTC.

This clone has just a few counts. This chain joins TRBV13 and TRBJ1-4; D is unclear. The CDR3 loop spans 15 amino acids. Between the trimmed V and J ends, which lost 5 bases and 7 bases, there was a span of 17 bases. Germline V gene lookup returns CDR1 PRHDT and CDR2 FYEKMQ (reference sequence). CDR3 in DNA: TGTGCCAGCAGCCCATCCCGGGCTCGCTCTGAAAAACTGTTTTTT. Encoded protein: CASSPSRARSEKLFF.

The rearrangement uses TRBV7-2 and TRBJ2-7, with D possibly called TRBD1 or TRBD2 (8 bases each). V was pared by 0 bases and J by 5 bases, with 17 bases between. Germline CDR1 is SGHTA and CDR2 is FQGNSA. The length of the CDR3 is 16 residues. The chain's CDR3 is CASSLAAGQGLDEQYF. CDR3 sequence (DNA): TGTGCCAGCAGCTTAGCCGCTGGACAGGGACTAGACGAGCAGTACTTC.

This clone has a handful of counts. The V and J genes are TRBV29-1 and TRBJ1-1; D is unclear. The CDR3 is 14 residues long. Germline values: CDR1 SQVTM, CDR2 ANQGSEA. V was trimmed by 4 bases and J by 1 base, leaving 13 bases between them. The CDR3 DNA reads TGCAGCGTTGTTGGAGCACTTAAGAACACTGAAGCTTTCTTT. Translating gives CSVVGALKNTEAFF.

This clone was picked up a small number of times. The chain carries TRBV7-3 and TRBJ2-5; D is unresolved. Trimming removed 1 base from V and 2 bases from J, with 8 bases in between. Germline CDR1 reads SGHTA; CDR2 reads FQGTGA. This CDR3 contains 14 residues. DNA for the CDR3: TGTGCCAGCAGCTTAAACGGGCAGCAAGAGACCCAGTACTTC. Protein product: CASSLNGQQETQYF.

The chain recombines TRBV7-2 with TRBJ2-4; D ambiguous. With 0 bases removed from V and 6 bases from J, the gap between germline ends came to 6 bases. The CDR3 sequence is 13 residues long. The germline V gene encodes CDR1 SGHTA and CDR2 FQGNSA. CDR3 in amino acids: CASSLADRNIQYF. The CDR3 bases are TGTGCCAGCAGCTTAGCCGATAGAAACATTCAGTACTTC.

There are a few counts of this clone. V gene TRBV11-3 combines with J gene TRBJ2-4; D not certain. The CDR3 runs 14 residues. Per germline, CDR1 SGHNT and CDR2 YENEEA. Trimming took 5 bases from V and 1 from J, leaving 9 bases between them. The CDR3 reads CASSPVRAKNIQYF. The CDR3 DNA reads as TGTGCCAGCAGCCCCGTTAGGGCCAAAAACATTCAGTACTTC.

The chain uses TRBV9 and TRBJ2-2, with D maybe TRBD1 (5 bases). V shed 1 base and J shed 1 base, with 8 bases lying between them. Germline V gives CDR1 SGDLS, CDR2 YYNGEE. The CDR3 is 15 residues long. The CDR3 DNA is TGTGCCAGCAGCGTAAGTCAGGGGAACACCGGGGAGCTGTTTTTT. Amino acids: CASSVSQGNTGELFF.

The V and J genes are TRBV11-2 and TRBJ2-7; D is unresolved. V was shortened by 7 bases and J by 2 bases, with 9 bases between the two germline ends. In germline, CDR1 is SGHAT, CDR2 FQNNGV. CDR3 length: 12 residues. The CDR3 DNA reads TGTGCCAGCACCGACGGCCCCTACGAGCAGTACTTC. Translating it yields CASTDGPYEQYF.

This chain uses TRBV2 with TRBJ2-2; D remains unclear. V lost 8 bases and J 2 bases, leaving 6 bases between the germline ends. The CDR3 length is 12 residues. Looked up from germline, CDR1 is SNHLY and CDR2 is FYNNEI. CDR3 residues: CASQKNTGELFF. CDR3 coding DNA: TGTGCCAGCCAGAAAAACACCGGGGAGCTGTTTTTT. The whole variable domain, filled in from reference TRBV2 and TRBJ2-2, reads EPEVTQTPSHQVTQMGQEVILRCVPISNHLYFYWYRQILGQKVEFLVSFYNNEISEKSEIFDDQFSVERPDGSNFTLKIRSTKLEDSAMYFCASQKNTGELFFGEGSRLTVL.

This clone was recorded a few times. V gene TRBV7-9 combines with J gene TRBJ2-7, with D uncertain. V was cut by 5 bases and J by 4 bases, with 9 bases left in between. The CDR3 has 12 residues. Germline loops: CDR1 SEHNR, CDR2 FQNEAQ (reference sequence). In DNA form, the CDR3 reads TGTGCCAGCAGCCGTTCTTCATACGAGCAGTACTTC. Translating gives CASSRSSYEQYF.

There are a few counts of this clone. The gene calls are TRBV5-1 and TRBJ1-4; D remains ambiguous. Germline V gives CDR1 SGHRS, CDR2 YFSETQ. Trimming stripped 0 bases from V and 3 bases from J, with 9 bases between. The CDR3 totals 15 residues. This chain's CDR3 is CASSLGGGSNEKLFF. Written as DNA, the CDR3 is TGCGCCAGCAGCTTGGGAGGTGGTTCTAATGAAAAACTGTTTTTT. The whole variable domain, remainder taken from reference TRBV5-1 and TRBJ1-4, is KAGVTQTPRYLIKTRGQQVTLSCSPISGHRSVSWYQQTPGQGLQFLFEYFSETQRNKGNFPGRFSGRQFSNSRSEMNVSTLELGDSALYLCASSLGGGSNEKLFFGSGTQLSVL.

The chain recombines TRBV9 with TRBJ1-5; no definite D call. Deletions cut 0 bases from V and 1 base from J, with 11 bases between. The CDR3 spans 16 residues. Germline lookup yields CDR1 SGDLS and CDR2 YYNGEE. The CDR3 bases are TGTGCCAGCAGCGTAGGTGGGTATACGAGCAATCAGCCCCAGCATTTT. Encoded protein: CASSVGGYTSNQPQHF.

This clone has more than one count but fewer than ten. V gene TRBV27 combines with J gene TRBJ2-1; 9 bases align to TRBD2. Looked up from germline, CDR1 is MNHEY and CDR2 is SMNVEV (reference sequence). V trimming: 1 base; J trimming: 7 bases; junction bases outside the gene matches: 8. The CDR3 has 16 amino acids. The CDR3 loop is CASSLFGGGARNEQFF. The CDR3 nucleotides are TGTGCCAGCAGTTTATTTGGCGGGGGGGCACGGAATGAGCAGTTCTTC.